Given below is one TCR beta chain in context. Its antigen remains unknown. TCRdb's table, derived via immunoSEQ multiplex PCR, lists solely in-frame clones and lacks some. The sample records hundreds of thousands of clones, approximately 95% being singletons. This CDR3 comprises 18 residues. Losses at the gene ends were 6 bases for V and 2 bases for J; bases not matched to a gene: 12. Per the germline V gene, CDR1 is MDHEN and CDR2 is SYDVKM. Terminally differentiated effector memory CD45RA+ cells were left out of the naive CD8 fraction, which was CD45RO-negative and positively selected for CCR7. All donors were Caucasian adults living in Nashville, Tennessee. The record originates from a study of shared clonotypes between healthy human individuals. Notes on the study in general: Generation probabilities of non-shared clonotypes were lower (relative to those shared by all four donors). Estimated clonotype richness was generally higher in naive than memory subsets. Exclusively blood specimens were collected; tissue repertoires likely differ.

This sequence originates from a woman aged 25-40 years in good health. The chain recombines TRBV28 with TRBJ2-1, with 11 bases identical to TRBD1. Sequenced material: naive CD8+ T cells sorted from blood. The CDR3 loop reads CASRYGTGGIGPYNEQFF. The CDR3 nucleotides are TGTGCCAGCAGATACGGGACAGGGGGGATCGGCCCCTACAATGAGCAGTTCTTC.